This passage covers 16 T cell receptor beta chains from one sample sequenced in a study of shared clonotypes between healthy human individuals. Terminally differentiated effector memory CD45RA+ cells were excluded from the naive CD8 cells, which were CD45RO-negative and positively selected for CCR7. Some clones are missing from TCRdb's copy, which holds only in-frame ones; the method was immunoSEQ multiplex PCR. The sample yields around 2,000,000 clones, around 93% seen once. Sequencing was performed on naive CD8+ T cells from PBMCs. The origin of the receptors is a man aged 18 to 30 in good health. Some clones in this sample may be carry-over from other donors' samples.

This clone has only a few counts. The chain links TRBV6-6 to TRBJ2-2; TRBD2 matches at 10 bases. CDR3 length equals 16 residues. After removal of 4 bases from V and 3 bases from J, the junction contained 5 bases not matched to a gene. Germline V gene data show CDR1 as MNHNY and CDR2 as SVGAGI (reference sequence). The CDR3 loop is CASSSGLAGDTGELFF. The CDR3 DNA sequence: TGTGCCAGCAGTTCAGGGCTAGCGGGAGACACCGGGGAGCTGTTTTTT.

The chain uses TRBV2 and TRBJ1-2; possibly TRBD1 for D (6 bases). Deletions cut 8 bases from V and 3 bases from J, with 13 bases between. The CDR3 length is 13 residues. The germline CDR1 and CDR2 sequences are SNHLY and FYNNEI. CDR3 loop: CASPDGTHYGYTF. The CDR3 coding sequence is TGTGCCAGCCCTGATGGGACACACTATGGCTACACCTTC.

With respect to this clone: Other DNA sequences of this sample code for an identical CDR3. CDR3 protein: CASSSDQPQHF. The CDR3 DNA sequence: TGTGCCAGCAGTTCGGATCAGCCCCAGCATTTT. The rearrangement links TRBV28 to TRBJ1-5; no reliable D call. CDR3 length: 11 residues. V was shortened by 4 bases and J by 5 bases, with 3 bases between the two germline ends. CDR1 is MDHEN and CDR2 is SYDVKM in the germline V gene.

The V and J genes are TRBV4-1 and TRBJ2-2, with 8 bases that match TRBD1. The CDR3 spans 17 residues. The V gene end was trimmed by 0 bases and the J gene end by 2 bases; junction bases not matched to a gene: 5. Germline CDR1 and CDR2: MGHRA and YSYEKL. DNA of the CDR3: TGCGCCAGCAGCCAAGAGAAGACAGGGGAAAACACCGGGGAGCTGTTTTTT. It yields the protein CASSQEKTGENTGELFF.

Note on this clone: This sample also contains other DNA sequences that code for the same CDR3. This rearrangement joins TRBV5-6 to TRBJ2-1; TRBD2 matches at 10 bases. Per the germline V gene, CDR1 is SGHDT and CDR2 is YYEEEE. J was trimmed by 4 bases and V by 0 bases; bases with no gene match: 1. The CDR3 loop spans 15 amino acids. CDR3 protein: CASSLGTSGYNEQFF. CDR3 DNA sequence: TGTGCCAGCAGCTTGGGGACTAGCGGATACAATGAGCAGTTCTTC.

The J gene is TRBJ1-1, the V gene TRBV5-6, with D possibly being TRBD1 (5 bases). The CDR3 totals 13 residues. Trimming took off 3 bases at V and 10 bases at J, with 16 bases between the two ends. Per germline, CDR1 SGHDT and CDR2 YYEEEE. CDR3 DNA sequence: TGTGCCAGCAGCTCAGGGACCTATGCGCGAGCTTTCTTT. Its protein is CASSSGTYARAFF.

The chain is built from TRBV19 and TRBJ2-3; D call uncertain. The germline V and J ends were trimmed by 7 bases and 0 bases, with 11 bases remaining between them. CDR1 is LNHDA and CDR2 is SQIVND in the germline V gene (reference sequence). This CDR3 has 14 residues. The CDR3 is CASTSESSTDTQYF. CDR3 coding DNA: TGTGCCAGTACCTCAGAATCTAGCACAGATACGCAGTATTTT.

The chain is built from TRBV7-9 and TRBJ2-1; unclear D gene. Trimming cost V 5 bases and J 8 bases, with 13 bases left between them. Germline CDR1 is SEHNR and CDR2 is FQNEAQ (reference sequence). The CDR3 runs to 13 residues. CDR3: CASSLGDVHEQFF. The DNA of the CDR3 is TGTGCCAGCAGCCTGGGCGACGTCCATGAGCAGTTCTTC.

Notes on this clone: The same CDR3 also results from other DNA sequences found in this sample. J is TRBJ2-7 and V is TRBV28; possibly TRBD1 for D (5 bases). With 3 bases removed from V and 4 bases from J, the gap between germline ends came to 10 bases. From germline, CDR1 is MDHEN and CDR2 SYDVKM. The CDR3 has 13 residues. The CDR3: CASSFIRGYEQYF. As DNA, the CDR3 is TGTGCCAGCAGTTTCATAAGGGGTTACGAGCAGTACTTC. The full variable domain, rest sourced from reference TRBV28 and TRBJ2-7, is DVKVTQSSRYLVKRTGEKVFLECVQDMDHENMFWYRQDPGLGLRLIYFSYDVKMKEKGDIPEGYSVSREKKERFSLILESASTNQTSMYLCASSFIRGYEQYFGPGTRLTVT.

This chain connects TRBV7-8 to TRBJ2-3, with D unresolved. Germline V gene lookup returns CDR1 SGHVS and CDR2 FQNEAQ. V shed 1 base and J shed 6 bases, with 17 bases lying between them. The CDR3 is 16 amino acids. The CDR3 DNA follows: TGTGCCAGCAGCTTAGATAGGAGACCCACCTCCGATACGCAGTATTTT. Translated, it gives CASSLDRRPTSDTQYF.

The V and J genes are TRBV13 and TRBJ2-4; TRBD2 is a possible D gene (6 bases). V lost 5 bases and J lost 8, with 13 bases in between. Per the germline V gene, CDR1 is PRHDT and CDR2 is FYEKMQ (reference sequence). CDR3 size: 13 residues. The CDR3: CASSGGTGDIQYF. The CDR3 coding sequence is TGTGCCAGCAGCGGCGGGACTGGTGACATTCAGTACTTC.

The CDR3 region has the DNA TGTGCCAGCAGTTACTCGGGACAGGCTTACAATGAGCAGTTCTTC. Its protein is CASSYSGQAYNEQFF. The genes are TRBV6-5 and TRBJ2-1; 8 bases are shared with TRBD1. CDR3 length: 15 residues. Germline CDR1 MNHEY, CDR2 SVGAGI. V gave up 0 bases and J gave up 4 bases; unmatched junction bases: 2.

The J gene is TRBJ2-3, the V gene TRBV6-5; weak D call: TRBD2 (6 bases). Per the germline V gene, CDR1 is MNHEY and CDR2 is SVGAGI. This CDR3 is built from 15 residues. Trimming stripped 0 bases from V and 0 bases from J, with 7 bases between. The CDR3 DNA reads as TGTGCCAGCAGTTACTCTCTAGCGAGCACAGATACGCAGTATTTT. Translated, it gives CASSYSLASTDTQYF.

The chain is built from TRBV11-2 and TRBJ2-7; TRBD1 matches 8 bases. The CDR3 is 15 residues long. From germline, CDR1 is SGHAT and CDR2 FQNNGV. Trimming cost V 5 bases and J 5 bases; bases outside gene matches: 11. The CDR3 protein is CASSGYTGGVDEQYF. The CDR3, as DNA: TGTGCCAGCAGCGGCTATACAGGGGGTGTGGACGAGCAGTACTTC. Looking up the rest from reference TRBV11-2 and TRBJ2-7 gives the full variable domain: EAGVAQSPRYKIIEKRQSVAFWCNPISGHATLYWYQQILGQGPKLLIQFQNNGVVDDSQLPKDRFSAERLKGVDSTLKIQPAKLEDSAVYLCASSGYTGGVDEQYFGPGTRLTVT.

The chain carries TRBV6-5 and TRBJ2-7, with a tentative D call TRBD1 (6 bases). The CDR3 loop spans 13 amino acids. The ends were cut back, 5 bases at V and 3 bases at J, with 11 bases in the middle. Germline CDR1 MNHEY, CDR2 SVGAGI. CDR3 in DNA: TGTGCCAGCAGTGGGACAACGATCTACGAGCAGTACTTC. This codes for CASSGTTIYEQYF.

This clone was recorded a few times. The sample holds other DNA sequences that translate to the same CDR3. The chain joins TRBV27 to TRBJ2-2; D gene ambiguous. The CDR3 totals 12 residues. Trimming shortened V by 2 bases and J by 6 bases, and 4 bases separated the two germline ends. CDR1 MNHEY and CDR2 SMNVEV come from the germline V gene (reference sequence). DNA for the CDR3: TGTGCCAGCAGTTTAATCTCCGGGGAGCTGTTTTTT. Its protein is CASSLISGELFF.